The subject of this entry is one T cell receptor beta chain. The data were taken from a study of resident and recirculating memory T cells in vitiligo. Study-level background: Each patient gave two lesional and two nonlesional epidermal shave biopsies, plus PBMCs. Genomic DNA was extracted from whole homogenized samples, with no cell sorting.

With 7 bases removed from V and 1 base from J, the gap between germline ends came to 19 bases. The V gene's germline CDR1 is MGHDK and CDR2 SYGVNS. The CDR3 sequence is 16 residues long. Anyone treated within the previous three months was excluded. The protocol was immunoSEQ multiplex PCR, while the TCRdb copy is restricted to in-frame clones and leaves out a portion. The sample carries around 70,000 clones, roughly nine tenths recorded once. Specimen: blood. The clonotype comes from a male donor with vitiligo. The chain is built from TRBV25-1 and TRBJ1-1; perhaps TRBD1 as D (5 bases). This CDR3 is CASTEGQGPWNTEAFF. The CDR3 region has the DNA TGTGCCAGCACCGAAGGTCAGGGTCCATGGAACACTGAAGCTTTCTTT.